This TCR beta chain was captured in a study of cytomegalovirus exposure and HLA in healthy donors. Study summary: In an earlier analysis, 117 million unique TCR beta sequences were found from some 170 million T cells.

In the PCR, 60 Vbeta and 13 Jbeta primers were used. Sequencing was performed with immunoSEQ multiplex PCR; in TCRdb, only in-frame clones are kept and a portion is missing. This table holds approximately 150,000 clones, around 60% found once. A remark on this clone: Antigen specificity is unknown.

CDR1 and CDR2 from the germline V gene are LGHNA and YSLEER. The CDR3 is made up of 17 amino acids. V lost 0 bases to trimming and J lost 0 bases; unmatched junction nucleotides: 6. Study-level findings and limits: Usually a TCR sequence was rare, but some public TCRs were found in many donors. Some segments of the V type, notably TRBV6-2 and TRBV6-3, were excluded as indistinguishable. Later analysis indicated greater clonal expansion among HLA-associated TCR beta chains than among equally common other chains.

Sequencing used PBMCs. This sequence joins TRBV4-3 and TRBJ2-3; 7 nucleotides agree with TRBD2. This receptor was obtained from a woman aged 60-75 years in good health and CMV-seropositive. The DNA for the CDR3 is TGCGCCAGCAGCCAAGATTTTTCGGGAGGTAGCACAGATACGCAGTATTTT. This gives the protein CASSQDFSGGSTDTQYF.